A selection of T cell receptor beta chains follows, all from one sample in a study of technical replicates of blood from a few donors. Generated by immunoSEQ multiplex PCR, the TCRdb table keeps only in-frame clones and is missing some. Here the sample spans around 74,000 clones, around 85% being singletons. Sequenced sample: PBMCs. All receptors derive from a human donor in good health. Some clones in this sample may be carry-over from other donors' samples. Both conserved end residues are part of each CDR3. D genes are given only for firm matches. Rows may omit the clone size; those that give it use once, few, many or a size class.

CDR3nt: TGTGCCAGCAGTGAAGGGGGGCGTCGAACTGAAGCTTTCTTT
CDR3aa: CASSEGGRRTEAFF
d_gene: .
v_gene: TRBV2
abundance: .
j_gene: TRBJ1-1

CDR3nt: TGTGCCAGCAGCTTAGGCCTAGCGGGAGGTACTGAGCAGTACTTC
CDR3aa: CASSLGLAGGTEQYF
d_gene: TRBD2
v_gene: TRBV7-9
abundance: few
j_gene: TRBJ2-7

CDR3nt: TGTGCCAGCATGGCGGTAGGGGGCAATGAGCAGTTCTTC
CDR3aa: CASMAVGGNEQFF
d_gene: .
v_gene: TRBV2
abundance: .
j_gene: TRBJ2-1

CDR3nt: TGCGCCAGCACCGCGTCGGGGGGGGGTTCTGAGCAGTTCTTC
CDR3aa: CASTASGGGSEQFF
d_gene: TRBD2
v_gene: TRBV10-2
abundance: .
j_gene: TRBJ2-1

CDR3nt: TGTGCCAGCAGCTTCTTACCCCCCAGGGGCAATGAGCAGTTCTTC
CDR3aa: CASSFLPPRGNEQFF
d_gene: .
v_gene: TRBV7-9
abundance: once
j_gene: TRBJ2-1

CDR3nt: TGTGCCAGCAGCTTAGAGTGGGACATGAACACTGAAGCTTTCTTT
CDR3aa: CASSLEWDMNTEAFF
d_gene: .
v_gene: TRBV7-2
abundance: once
j_gene: TRBJ1-1

CDR3nt: TGTGCCATCAGCCCAGGGGTGGACAATCAGCCCCAGCATTTT
CDR3aa: CAISPGVDNQPQHF
d_gene: .
v_gene: TRBV10-3
abundance: .
j_gene: TRBJ1-5

CDR3nt: TGCAGCGTTGAAGATTGGGGCAGTGGCTACACCTTC
CDR3aa: CSVEDWGSGYTF
d_gene: .
v_gene: TRBV29-1
abundance: .
j_gene: TRBJ1-2

CDR3nt: TGTGCCAGCAGCGGGTGGGGCAAAGAGACCCAGTACTTC
CDR3aa: CASSGWGKETQYF
d_gene: .
v_gene: TRBV5-4
abundance: once
j_gene: TRBJ2-5

CDR3nt: TGTGCCAGCAGCGCCCTGCGGCCGGGGACAGGGGGCTCACCCCTCCACTTT
CDR3aa: CASSALRPGTGGSPLHF
d_gene: TRBD1
v_gene: TRBV2
abundance: .
j_gene: TRBJ1-6

CDR3nt: TGTGCCAGTAGTATAGCCCTTTCGACTGAAGCTTTCTTT
CDR3aa: CASSIALSTEAFF
d_gene: .
v_gene: TRBV19
abundance: few
j_gene: TRBJ1-1

CDR3nt: TGTGCCAGCAGCTTGAGCGGGAGAACAGATACGCAGTATTTT
CDR3aa: CASSLSGRTDTQYF
d_gene: TRBD2
v_gene: TRBV5-6
abundance: .
j_gene: TRBJ2-3

CDR3nt: TGTGCCAGCAGTTGGGGACAGACCAACTATGGCTACACCTTC
CDR3aa: CASSWGQTNYGYTF
d_gene: TRBD1
v_gene: TRBV5-5
abundance: .
j_gene: TRBJ1-2

CDR3nt: TGTGCCATCTCGGGGGGGCCAGAGGCGCAGTATTTT
CDR3aa: CAISGGPEAQYF
d_gene: TRBD2
v_gene: TRBV10-3
abundance: .
j_gene: TRBJ2-3

CDR3nt: .
CDR3aa: CARSFLWQGTLVFLQETQYF
d_gene: .
v_gene: TRBV5-3
abundance: .
j_gene: TRBJ2-5

CDR3nt: TGTGCCAGCAGCCAATTTGGTCAGACCGGGGAGCTGTTTTTT
CDR3aa: CASSQFGQTGELFF
d_gene: .
v_gene: TRBV4-2
abundance: .
j_gene: TRBJ2-2

CDR3nt: TGTGCCAGCAGCATTATCATGACAACCTCTGGAAACACCATATATTTT
CDR3aa: CASSIIMTTSGNTIYF
d_gene: .
v_gene: TRBV7-2
abundance: .
j_gene: TRBJ1-3

CDR3nt: TGTGCCAGCAGTTTCCTAGCGGGAGCCGGGGAGCTGTTTTTT
CDR3aa: CASSFLAGAGELFF
d_gene: TRBD2
v_gene: TRBV27
abundance: .
j_gene: TRBJ2-2

CDR3nt: TGCGCCAGCAGCTCAACAGGGGGCCCCGGAAACACCATATATTTT
CDR3aa: CASSSTGGPGNTIYF
d_gene: TRBD1
v_gene: TRBV5-1
abundance: .
j_gene: TRBJ1-3

CDR3nt: TGTGCCAGCAGCACACCCTTTATGAAAGAGACCCAGTACTTC
CDR3aa: CASSTPFMKETQYF
d_gene: .
v_gene: TRBV6-5
abundance: once
j_gene: TRBJ2-5

CDR3nt: TGTGCCAGCAGCCCAGGGGCCGGGAACACTGAAGCTTTCTTT
CDR3aa: CASSPGAGNTEAFF
d_gene: .
v_gene: TRBV7-3
abundance: .
j_gene: TRBJ1-1

CDR3nt: TGTGCCAGCAGCGTAGGGCTAGACAGGGTAAACGAGCAGTACTTC
CDR3aa: CASSVGLDRVNEQYF
d_gene: TRBD1
v_gene: TRBV9
abundance: .
j_gene: TRBJ2-7

CDR3nt: TGTGCCACCAGCAGAGAACAGTGGTACACAGATACGCAGTATTTT
CDR3aa: CATSREQWYTDTQYF
d_gene: .
v_gene: TRBV15
abundance: once
j_gene: TRBJ2-3

CDR3nt: TGTGCCAGCAGTGAACGAGGGTCGCCCAAGGGTCAGCCCCAGCATTTT
CDR3aa: CASSERGSPKGQPQHF
d_gene: .
v_gene: TRBV2
abundance: .
j_gene: TRBJ1-5

CDR3nt: TGTGCCAGCTCGCGGGGTCTGAACACTGAAGCTTTCTTT
CDR3aa: CASSRGLNTEAFF
d_gene: .
v_gene: TRBV27
abundance: .
j_gene: TRBJ1-1

CDR3nt: TGTGCCAGCAGCCCGACTAGCGGGCGGGACAATGAGCAGTTCTTC
CDR3aa: CASSPTSGRDNEQFF
d_gene: TRBD2
v_gene: TRBV11-2
abundance: .
j_gene: TRBJ2-1

CDR3nt: TGCAGCGTTTCTAGCGCCTCCTACAATGAGCAGTTCTTC
CDR3aa: CSVSSASYNEQFF
d_gene: .
v_gene: TRBV29-1
abundance: .
j_gene: TRBJ2-1

CDR3nt: TGTGCCTGGGGGGGACAGGGGACGTTTGGCTACACCTTC
CDR3aa: CAWGGQGTFGYTF
d_gene: TRBD1
v_gene: TRBV30
abundance: .
j_gene: TRBJ1-2

CDR3nt: TGTGCCAGCAGCCCGGGGGGCAATCAGCCCCAGCATTTT
CDR3aa: CASSPGGNQPQHF
d_gene: .
v_gene: TRBV27
abundance: .
j_gene: TRBJ1-5

CDR3nt: TGTGCCAGCAGCAACGGGACTAGCGGGAGGGGAAATGAGCAGTTCTTC
CDR3aa: CASSNGTSGRGNEQFF
d_gene: TRBD2
v_gene: TRBV5-4
abundance: .
j_gene: TRBJ2-1

CDR3nt: TGTGCCAGCAGTGAAACCCAGGGAAGTCAGCCCCAGCATTTT
CDR3aa: CASSETQGSQPQHF
d_gene: .
v_gene: TRBV6-1
abundance: .
j_gene: TRBJ1-5

CDR3nt: TGTGCCAGCAGCCGGGGAGTTACCTATAATTCACCCCTCCACTTT
CDR3aa: CASSRGVTYNSPLHF
d_gene: .
v_gene: TRBV5-4
abundance: few
j_gene: TRBJ1-6

CDR3nt: TGTGCCAGCAGCTCCCGCTCCACGGTGAATGAAAAACTGTTTTTT
CDR3aa: CASSSRSTVNEKLFF
d_gene: .
v_gene: TRBV5-8
abundance: .
j_gene: TRBJ1-4

CDR3nt: TGTGCCAGTGGGGCAGGGGCTCAGCCCCAGCATTTT
CDR3aa: CASGAGAQPQHF
d_gene: .
v_gene: TRBV19
abundance: .
j_gene: TRBJ1-5

CDR3nt: TGTGCCACCAGCATGGGACTAGCGGGGGGGGAGCAGTACTTC
CDR3aa: CATSMGLAGGEQYF
d_gene: TRBD2
v_gene: TRBV15
abundance: .
j_gene: TRBJ2-7

CDR3nt: TGCAGCGTTGCGTTAACTGGGACAGGTAATCAGCCCCAGCATTTT
CDR3aa: CSVALTGTGNQPQHF
d_gene: TRBD1
v_gene: TRBV29-1
abundance: .
j_gene: TRBJ1-5

CDR3nt: TGTGCCAGCAGCGGCCAAGGGGGTGATGTAACTGAAGCTTTCTTT
CDR3aa: CASSGQGGDVTEAFF
d_gene: .
v_gene: TRBV9
abundance: .
j_gene: TRBJ1-1

CDR3nt: TGTGCCGGCAGGCTGGGTGAAAAACTGTTTTTT
CDR3aa: CAGRLGEKLFF
d_gene: .
v_gene: TRBV19
abundance: .
j_gene: TRBJ1-4

CDR3nt: TGCGCCAGCAGCCGATACAGGGGTAGCTCCTACGAGCAGTACTTC
CDR3aa: CASSRYRGSSYEQYF
d_gene: TRBD1
v_gene: TRBV5-1
abundance: .
j_gene: TRBJ2-7

CDR3nt: TGTGCCAGCAGCCTGATGACAGGGGGTGTCCAAGAGACCCAGTACTTC
CDR3aa: CASSLMTGGVQETQYF
d_gene: TRBD1
v_gene: TRBV11-2
abundance: .
j_gene: TRBJ2-5

CDR3nt: TGTGCCATCAGTGCAACGACAGGGGGAGAAAAACTGTTTTTT
CDR3aa: CAISATTGGEKLFF
d_gene: TRBD1
v_gene: TRBV10-3
abundance: .
j_gene: TRBJ1-4

CDR3nt: TGTGCCAGCAGCTCGCAAACCAGGGTCCTGGGGGAGCTGTTTTTT
CDR3aa: CASSSQTRVLGELFF
d_gene: .
v_gene: TRBV7-9
abundance: .
j_gene: TRBJ2-2